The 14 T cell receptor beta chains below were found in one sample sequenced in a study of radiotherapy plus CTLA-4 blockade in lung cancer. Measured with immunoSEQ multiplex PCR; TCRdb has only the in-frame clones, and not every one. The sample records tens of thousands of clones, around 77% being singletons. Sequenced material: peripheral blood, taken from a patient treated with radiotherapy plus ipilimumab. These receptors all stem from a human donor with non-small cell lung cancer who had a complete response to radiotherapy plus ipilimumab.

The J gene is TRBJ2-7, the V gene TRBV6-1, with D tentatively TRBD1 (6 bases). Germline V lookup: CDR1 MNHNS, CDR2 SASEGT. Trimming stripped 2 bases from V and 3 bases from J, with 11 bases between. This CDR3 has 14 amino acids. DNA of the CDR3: TGTGCCAGCAGTGAATCCGGGACATTCTACGAGCAGTACTTC. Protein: CASSESGTFYEQYF.

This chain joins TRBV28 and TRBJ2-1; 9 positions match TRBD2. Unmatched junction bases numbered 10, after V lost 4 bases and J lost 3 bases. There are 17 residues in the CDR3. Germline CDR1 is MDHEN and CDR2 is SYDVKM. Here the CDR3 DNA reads TGTGCCAGCAGTTCCCCTTCGACTAGCGGTTACTACAATGAGCAGTTCTTC. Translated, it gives CASSSPSTSGYYNEQFF.

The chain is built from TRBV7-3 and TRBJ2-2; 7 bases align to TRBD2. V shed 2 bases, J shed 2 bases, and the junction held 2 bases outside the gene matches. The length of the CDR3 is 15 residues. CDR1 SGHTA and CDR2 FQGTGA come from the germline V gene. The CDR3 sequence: CASSLGGSNTGELFF. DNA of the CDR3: TGTGCCAGCAGCTTAGGCGGGAGCAACACCGGGGAGCTGTTTTTT.

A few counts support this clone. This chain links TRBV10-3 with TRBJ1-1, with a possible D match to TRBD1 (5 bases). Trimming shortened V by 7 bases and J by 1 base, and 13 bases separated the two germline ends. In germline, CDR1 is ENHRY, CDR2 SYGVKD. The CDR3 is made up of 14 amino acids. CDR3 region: CAITVGPGNTEAFF. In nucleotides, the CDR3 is TGTGCCATCACGGTGGGGCCGGGGAACACTGAAGCTTTCTTT.

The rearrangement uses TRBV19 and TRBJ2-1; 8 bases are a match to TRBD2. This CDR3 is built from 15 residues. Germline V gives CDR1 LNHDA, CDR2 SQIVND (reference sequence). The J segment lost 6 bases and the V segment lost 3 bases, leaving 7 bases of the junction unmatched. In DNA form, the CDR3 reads TGTGCCAGTAGTATCTACGGGGGGGTAGGCAATGAGCAGTTCTTC. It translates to CASSIYGGVGNEQFF. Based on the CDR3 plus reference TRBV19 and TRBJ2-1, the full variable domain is DGGITQSPKYLFRKEGQNVTLSCEQNLNHDAMYWYRQDPGQGLRLIYYSQIVNDFQKGDIAEGYSVSREKKESFPLTVTSAQKNPTAFYLCASSIYGGVGNEQFFGPGTRLTVL.

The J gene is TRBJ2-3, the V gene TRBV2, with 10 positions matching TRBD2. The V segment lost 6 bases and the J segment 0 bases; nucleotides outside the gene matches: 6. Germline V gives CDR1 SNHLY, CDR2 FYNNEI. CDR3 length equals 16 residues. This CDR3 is CASRAGGLVSTDTQYF. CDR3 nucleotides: TGTGCCAGCAGAGCGGGGGGGCTAGTTAGCACAGATACGCAGTATTTT. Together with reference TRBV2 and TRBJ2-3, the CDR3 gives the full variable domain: EPEVTQTPSHQVTQMGQEVILRCVPISNHLYFYWYRQILGQKVEFLVSFYNNEISEKSEIFDDQFSVERPDGSNFTLKIRSTKLEDSAMYFCASRAGGLVSTDTQYFGPGTRLTVL.

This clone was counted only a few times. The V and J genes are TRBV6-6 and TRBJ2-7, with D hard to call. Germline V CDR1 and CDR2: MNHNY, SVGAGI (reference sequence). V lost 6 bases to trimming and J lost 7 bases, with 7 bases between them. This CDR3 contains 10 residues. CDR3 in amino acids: CASRASEQYF. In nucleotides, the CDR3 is TGTGCCAGCAGGGCCTCGGAGCAGTACTTC.

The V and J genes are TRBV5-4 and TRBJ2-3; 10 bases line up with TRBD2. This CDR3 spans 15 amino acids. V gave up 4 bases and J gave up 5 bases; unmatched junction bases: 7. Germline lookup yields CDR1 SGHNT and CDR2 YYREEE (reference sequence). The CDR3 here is CASSPSGSRRDTQYF. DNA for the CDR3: TGTGCCAGCAGCCCTAGCGGGAGTCGTAGAGATACGCAGTATTTT.

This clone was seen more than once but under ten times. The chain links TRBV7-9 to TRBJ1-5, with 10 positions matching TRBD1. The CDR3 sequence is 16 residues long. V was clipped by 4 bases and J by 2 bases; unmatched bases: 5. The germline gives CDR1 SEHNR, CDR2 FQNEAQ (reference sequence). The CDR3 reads CASSSPDRGGNQPQHF. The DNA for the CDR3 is TGTGCCAGCAGCTCCCCGGACAGGGGGGGCAATCAGCCCCAGCATTTT.

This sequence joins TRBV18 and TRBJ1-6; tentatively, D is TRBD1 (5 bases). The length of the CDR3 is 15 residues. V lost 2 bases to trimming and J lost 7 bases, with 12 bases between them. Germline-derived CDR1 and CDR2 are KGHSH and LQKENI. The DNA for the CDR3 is TGTGCCAGCTCACCAAGGACAAAAGAAAATTCACCCCTCCACTTT. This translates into CASSPRTKENSPLHF. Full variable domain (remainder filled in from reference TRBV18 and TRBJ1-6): NAGVMQNPRHLVRRRGQEARLRCSPMKGHSHVYWYRQLPEEGLKFMVYLQKENIIDESGMPKERFSAEFPKEGPSILRIQQVVRGDSAAYFCASSPRTKENSPLHFGNGTRLTVT.

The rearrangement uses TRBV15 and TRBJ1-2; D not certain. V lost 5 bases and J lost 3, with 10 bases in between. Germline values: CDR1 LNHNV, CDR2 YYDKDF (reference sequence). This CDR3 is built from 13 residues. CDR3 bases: TGTGCCACCAGCTTGGCGGGAGACTATGGCTACACCTTC. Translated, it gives CATSLAGDYGYTF.

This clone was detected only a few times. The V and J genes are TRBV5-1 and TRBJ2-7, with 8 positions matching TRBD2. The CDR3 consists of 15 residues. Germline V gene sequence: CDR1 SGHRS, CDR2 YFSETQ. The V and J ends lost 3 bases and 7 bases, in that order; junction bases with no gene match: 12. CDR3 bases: TGCGCCAGCAGCTATGCCGGGACTAGGAGCCTTGAGCAGTACTTC. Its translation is CASSYAGTRSLEQYF.

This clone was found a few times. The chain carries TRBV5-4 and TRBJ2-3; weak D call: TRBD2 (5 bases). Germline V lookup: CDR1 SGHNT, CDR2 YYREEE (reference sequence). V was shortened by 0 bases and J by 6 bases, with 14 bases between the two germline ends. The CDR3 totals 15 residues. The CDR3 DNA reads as TGTGCCAGCAGCTTGGCTACTAGTCCGCGGGATACGCAGTATTTT. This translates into CASSLATSPRDTQYF.

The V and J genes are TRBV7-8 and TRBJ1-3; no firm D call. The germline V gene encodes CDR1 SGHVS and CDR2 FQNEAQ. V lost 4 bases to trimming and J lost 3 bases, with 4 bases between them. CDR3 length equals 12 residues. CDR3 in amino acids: CASSSGGNTIYF. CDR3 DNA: TGTGCCAGCAGCTCCGGTGGAAACACCATATATTTT.